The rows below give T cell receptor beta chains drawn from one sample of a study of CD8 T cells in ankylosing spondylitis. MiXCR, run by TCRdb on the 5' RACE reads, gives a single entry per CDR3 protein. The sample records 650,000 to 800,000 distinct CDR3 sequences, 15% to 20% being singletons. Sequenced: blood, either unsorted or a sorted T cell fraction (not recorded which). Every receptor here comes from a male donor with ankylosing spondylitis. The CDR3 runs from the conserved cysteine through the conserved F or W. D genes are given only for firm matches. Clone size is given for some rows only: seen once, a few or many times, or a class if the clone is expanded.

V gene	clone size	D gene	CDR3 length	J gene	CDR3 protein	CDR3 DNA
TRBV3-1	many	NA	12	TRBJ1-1	CASSHRDTEAFF	TGTGCCAGCAGCCACAGGGATACTGAAGCTTTCTTT
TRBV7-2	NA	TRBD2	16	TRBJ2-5	CASSFKAGGLRETQYF	TGTGCCAGCAGCTTCAAAGCGGGGGGGCTCAGAGAGACCCAGTACTTC
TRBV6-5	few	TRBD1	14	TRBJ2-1	CASSYDRVTDEQFF	TGTGCCAGCAGTTACGACAGGGTGACCGATGAGCAGTTCTTC
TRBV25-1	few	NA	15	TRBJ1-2	CASSGDTWGGYGYTF	TGTGCCAGCAGTGGGGACACCTGGGGTGGTTATGGCTACACCTTC
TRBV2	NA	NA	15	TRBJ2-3	CASRPTGTDTDTQYF	TGTGCCAGCAGACCCACCGGGACCGACACAGATACGCAGTATTTT
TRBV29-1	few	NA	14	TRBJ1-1	CSAESGSLNTEAFF	TGCAGCGCCGAAAGTGGCAGTTTGAACACTGAAGCTTTCTTT
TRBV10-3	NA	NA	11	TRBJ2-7	CAISENNEQYF	TGTGCCATCAGTGAGAATAACGAGCAGTACTTC
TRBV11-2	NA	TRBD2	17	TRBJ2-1	CASLGRLAGDSYNEQFF	TGTGCCAGCTTAGGGAGGTTAGCGGGGGATTCCTACAATGAGCAGTTCTTC
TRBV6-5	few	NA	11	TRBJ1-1	CASGENTEAFF	TGTGCCAGCGGGGAGAACACTGAAGCTTTCTTT
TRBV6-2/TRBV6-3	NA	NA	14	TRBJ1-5	CASSYLASNQPQHF	TGTGCCAGCAGTTACCTTGCCAGCAATCAGCCCCAGCATTTT
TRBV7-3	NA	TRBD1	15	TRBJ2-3	CASSSGTGWTDTQYF	TGTGCCAGCAGCTCCGGGACAGGGTGGACAGATACGCAGTATTTT
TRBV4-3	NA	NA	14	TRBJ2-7	CASSQDDYSYEQYF	TGCGCCAGCAGCCAAGACGACTACTCCTACGAGCAGTACTTC
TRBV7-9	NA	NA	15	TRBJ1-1	CASSPQQGLNTEAFF	TGTGCCAGCAGCCCCCAGCAGGGGTTGAACACTGAAGCTTTCTTT
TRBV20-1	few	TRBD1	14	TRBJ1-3	CSALQGYSGNTIYF	TGCAGTGCGTTACAGGGGTACTCTGGAAACACCATATATTTT
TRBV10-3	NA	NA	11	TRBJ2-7	CAISEGREQYF	TGTGCCATCAGTGAAGGGAGGGAGCAGTACTTC
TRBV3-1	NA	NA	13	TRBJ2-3	CASSQGDAWAQYF	TGTGCCAGCAGCCAGGGGGACGCCTGGGCGCAGTATTTT
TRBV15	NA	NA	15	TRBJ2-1	CATSRSTESYNEQFF	TGTGCCACCAGCAGAAGCACAGAGTCTTACAATGAGCAGTTCTTC
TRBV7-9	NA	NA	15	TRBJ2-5	CASSLARLAQETQYF	TGTGCCAGCAGCTTAGCGAGGCTAGCTCAAGAGACCCAGTACTTC
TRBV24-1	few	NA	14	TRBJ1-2	CATSEKGRIDGYTF	TGTGCCACCAGTGAAAAGGGGCGGATAGATGGCTACACCTTC
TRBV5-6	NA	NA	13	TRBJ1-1	CASSLTGTIKAFF	TGTGCCAGCAGCTTAACCGGGACAATCAAAGCTTTCTTT
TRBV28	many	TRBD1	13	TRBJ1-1	CASTRDSYTEAFF	TGTGCCAGCACCCGGGACAGCTACACTGAAGCTTTCTTT
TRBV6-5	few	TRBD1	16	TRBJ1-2	CASSYSAGGANYGYTF	TGTGCCAGCAGTTACAGTGCAGGGGGCGCTAACTATGGCTACACCTTC
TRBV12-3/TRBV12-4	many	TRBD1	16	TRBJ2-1	CASRAATGGTYNEQFF	TGTGCCAGCAGAGCTGCGACAGGGGGCACCTACAATGAGCAGTTCTTC
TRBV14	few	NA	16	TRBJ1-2	CASSLGTGGSNYGYTF	TGTGCCAGCAGCCTCGGAACCGGGGGATCGAACTATGGCTACACCTTC
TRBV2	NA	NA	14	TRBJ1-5	CASSGRTSIQPQHF	TGTGCCAGCAGTGGGCGGACATCTATTCAGCCCCAGCATTTT
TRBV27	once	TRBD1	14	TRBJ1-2	CASRTGSRGDGYTF	TGTGCCAGCAGGACAGGGTCGCGAGGGGATGGCTACACCTTC
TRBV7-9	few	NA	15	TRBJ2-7	CASSSPTTSYNEQYF	TGTGCCAGCAGCTCCCCTACTACCTCCTACAACGAGCAGTACTTC
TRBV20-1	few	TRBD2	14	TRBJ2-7	CSARGLADRYEQYF	TGCAGTGCTAGAGGACTAGCGGACCGCTACGAGCAGTACTTC
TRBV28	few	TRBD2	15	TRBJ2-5	CASSSLGLAEETQYF	TGTGCCAGCAGTTCCCTCGGACTAGCGGAAGAGACCCAGTACTTC
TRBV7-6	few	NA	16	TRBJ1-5	CASSLEARYSNQPQHF	TGTGCCAGCAGCTTAGAGGCACGTTATAGCAATCAGCCCCAGCATTTT
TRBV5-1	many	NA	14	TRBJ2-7	CASSLGRSSYEQYF	TGTGCCAGCAGTTTAGGTCGCAGCTCCTACGAGCAGTACTTC
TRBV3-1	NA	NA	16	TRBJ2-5	CASSQGSSGARKTQYF	TGTGCCAGCAGCCAAGGGTCTTCCGGGGCAAGGAAGACCCAGTACTTC
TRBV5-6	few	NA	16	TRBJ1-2	CASSDWTELERYGYTF	TGTGCCAGCAGCGACTGGACAGAGCTGGAGCGCTATGGCTACACCTTC
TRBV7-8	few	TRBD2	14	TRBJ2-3	CASSSSGGEDTQYF	TGTGCCAGCAGCTCTAGCGGGGGGGAAGATACGCAGTATTTT
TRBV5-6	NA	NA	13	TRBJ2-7	CASSLGGSHEQYF	TGTGCCAGCAGCTTGGGTGGGTCCCACGAGCAGTACTTC
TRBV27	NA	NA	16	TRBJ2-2	CASSFGRGAWTGELFF	TGTGCCAGCAGTTTCGGCAGGGGGGCCTGGACCGGGGAGCTGTTTTTT
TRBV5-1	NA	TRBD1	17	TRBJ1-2	CASSYGLIPGQGDGYTF	TGCGCCAGCAGCTACGGACTCATTCCGGGACAGGGGGATGGCTACACCTTC
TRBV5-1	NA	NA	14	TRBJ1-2	CASSGTQGPYGYTF	TGCGCCAGCAGCGGTACTCAGGGTCCCTATGGCTACACCTTC
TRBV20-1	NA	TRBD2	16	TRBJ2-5	CSARGLAGAYQETQYF	TGCAGTGCTAGAGGGCTAGCGGGCGCTTACCAAGAGACCCAGTACTTC
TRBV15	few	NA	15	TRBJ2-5	CATSRAVTWGETQYF	TGTGCCACCAGCAGAGCCGTTACCTGGGGGGAGACCCAGTACTTC